This T cell receptor beta chain was documented in a study of identical twins. General observations from the study: Cross-sectional statistics, not tracking of the same donors, supported the conclusions.

This clonotype was counted only a few times. Its antigen is not known. A universal primer site was added by template switching, and unique molecular identifiers were carried by the cDNA. TCRdb reprocessed the 5' RACE reads via MiXCR and lists one record per CDR3 protein. The top ten hold 10% of the sample, which has some 240,000 distinct CDR3 sequences, about 10% seen once. Per germline, CDR1 SGHTA and CDR2 FQGNSA. With 0 bases removed from V and 6 bases from J, the gap between germline ends came to 14 bases. The CDR3 spans 15 residues. Healthy Caucasians were all of the donors. The chain uses TRBV7-2 and TRBJ1-1; possible D gene TRBD1, 5 bases. The receptor comes from a man aged 45 to 65 in good health. Sequencing used memory T cells sorted from blood. The CDR3 protein is CASSLAGQGQAEAFF. The DNA for the CDR3 is TGTGCCAGCAGCTTAGCGGGTCAGGGTCAAGCTGAAGCTTTCTTT.